This entry lists 7 T cell receptor beta chains sequenced from one sample in a study of human T cells and chemical hapten exposure. TCRdb re-derived calls from the RACE reads in MiXCR, one entry per CDR3 protein. The table lists some 380,000 distinct CDR3 sequences, roughly 4.8% of them singletons. Time point reported: patch test 1, 2 weeks after DPC sensitization. Treatment: therapeutic diphenylcyclopropenone sensitization with weekly scalp DPC. The sequenced sample was whole blood, obtained in connection with sensitization to the hapten diphenylcyclopropenone (DPC). The receptors come from a woman aged 50 to 60 with alopecia areata. Some clones in this sample may be carry-over from other donors' samples.

This clonotype was observed at least ten times. The chain has TRBV6-6 and TRBJ1-1, with 10 bases fitting TRBD1. This CDR3 region has 17 residues. The V segment lost 6 bases and the J segment 11 bases; nucleotides outside the gene matches: 21. In germline, CDR1 is MNHNY, CDR2 SVGAGI (reference sequence). The CDR3 reads CASRGDRGTRGTMWAFF. DNA for the CDR3: TGTGCCAGCAGGGGGGACAGGGGTACTCGAGGCACCATGTGGGCTTTCTTT.

V usage is TRBV7-9 and J usage is TRBJ2-5; D might be TRBD1 (6 bases). Germline lookup yields CDR1 SEHNR and CDR2 FQNEAQ (reference sequence). The V end was cut by 5 bases, the J end by 7 bases, with 17 bases between. CDR3 length: 14 residues. The CDR3 spells CASSGGQERVTQYF. For the CDR3, the DNA is TGTGCCAGCAGCGGGGGACAAGAAAGGGTGACCCAGTACTTC.

This clonotype was seen ten or more times. This chain joins TRBV9 and TRBJ1-3; D uncertain. Germline V gives CDR1 SGDLS, CDR2 YYNGEE. V lost 0 bases to trimming and J lost 0 bases, with 13 bases between them. This CDR3 comprises 17 residues. CDR3 sequence: CASSVEASRRSGNTIYF. Written as DNA, the CDR3 is TGTGCCAGCAGCGTAGAGGCCAGTAGACGCTCTGGAAACACCATATATTTT.

This clonotype came up a few times. This rearrangement joins TRBV13 to TRBJ2-2, with D perhaps TRBD2 (5 bases). V dropped 5 bases and J dropped 3 bases, with 22 bases sitting between them. The CDR3 runs to 18 residues. Germline CDR1 is PRHDT and CDR2 is FYEKMQ (reference sequence). Here the CDR3 DNA reads TGTGCCAGCAGCCCAGGAGGTAGCCGGAGTTCCGACACCGGGGAGCTGTTTTTT. Amino acid sequence: CASSPGGSRSSDTGELFF.

This clonotype appeared a few times. The chain's CDR3 is CSAGRASYEQYF. The CDR3 nucleotides are TGCAGCGCGGGACGGGCATCCTACGAGCAGTACTTC. The gene calls are TRBV29-1 and TRBJ2-7; D is tentatively TRBD1 or TRBD2 (5 bases each). The CDR3 runs to 12 residues. Germline V gene data show CDR1 as SQVTM and CDR2 as ANQGSEA. The V and J ends lost 7 bases and 1 base respectively, with 11 bases between them.

The V gene is TRBV7-2, the J gene TRBJ1-1; weak D call: TRBD1 (5 bases). This CDR3 comprises 15 residues. CDR1 and CDR2 from the germline V gene are SGHTA and FQGNSA. V was shortened by 2 bases and J by 5 bases, with 15 bases between the two germline ends. In DNA, the CDR3 is TGTGCCAGCAGCTTAACCAGAGCGGGGCCGACTGAAGCTTTCTTT. Amino acid sequence: CASSLTRAGPTEAFF.

This clonotype was detected ten times or more. The chain couples TRBV28 to TRBJ1-3; D is unclear. The ends were cut back, 6 bases at V and 3 bases at J, with 9 bases in the middle. The CDR3 loop spans 13 amino acids. Germline lookup yields CDR1 MDHEN and CDR2 SYDVKM. CDR3 nucleotide sequence: TGTGCCAGCAGCCGCTTCTTTGGAAACACCATATATTTT. It codes for CASSRFFGNTIYF. The full variable domain, with the rest looked up from reference TRBV28 and TRBJ1-3, is DVKVTQSSRYLVKRTGEKVFLECVQDMDHENMFWYRQDPGLGLRLIYFSYDVKMKEKGDIPEGYSVSREKKERFSLILESASTNQTSMYLCASSRFFGNTIYFGEGSWLTVV.